This T cell receptor beta chain came from a study of T-cell reconstitution after alpha-beta-depleted transplantation in children (dated by TCRdb to about 2016). Context from the whole study: Using TCR repertoire profiling, the study followed T-cell immune reconstitution in a quantitative way in children after TCRalphabeta/CD19-depleted allogeneic hematopoietic cell transplantation.

Via the germline V gene (reference sequence), CDR1 is DFQATT and CDR2 SNEGSKA. The germline ends are 16 bases apart after V is trimmed by 1 base and J by 4 bases. Including the terminal cysteine and phenylalanine, the CDR3 comprises 16 residues. Of the read, only the CDR3 DNA is kept; its 48 bases are in frame from base 1. Reading the label with the study, this specimen's treatment or condition is: allogeneic hematopoietic cell transplantation with graft depleted of TCRalphabeta T cells and CD19 B cells. The children who served as transplant recipients had been given grafts of TCRalphabeta/CD19-depleted allogeneic hematopoietic cells. The library was produced with PCR. Reads for this sample came from an Illumina HiSeq 2500. TCR library preparation used molecular barcoding, with unique molecular identifiers applied to normalize quantification of the TCRbeta repertoire. TCRdb reran the public reads through fastp at Q25 and MiXCR, keeping productive beta chains. Rows matching on CDR3 protein sequence are summarized as one entry with the most common DNA and genes. Within this sample are fewer than 550,000 distinct CDR3 sequences, with about an eighth of them counted one time only. The ten largest make up around 15% of the sample.

This clonotype occurred many times. The antigen it recognizes is unknown. The record has no base qualities; no much larger clone is one base away. Broader findings and caveats from the paper: The apparently early alphabetaT-cell count recovery about two months after transplant was reportedly dependent on only several hundred rapidly expanded clones derived from non-depleted graft cells. Hyperexpanded clone frequencies declined over subsequent months; after one year, T-cell counts and TCRbeta diversity were mostly attributed to newly produced T cells. In some patients, the high TCRbeta diversity seen at day 60 was put down to recipient T cells and intrathymic progenitors that had survived conditioning.

Sequences were derived from PBMCs, mostly from graft donor cells, sampled 180 days after TCRalphabeta/CD19-depleted stem cell transplant. The rearranged chain carries TRBV20-1 and TRBJ1-4, and TRBD1 may be the D gene, going by 5 matching bases. The receptor was derived from a female patient aged 2-9 years who had a stem cell transplant for aplastic anemia, so the T cells may come from the graft donor. The nucleotide sequence reads as follows: TGCAGTGCTAGAGCTAGACCGGGACTGATTAATGAAAAACTGTTTTTT. This is translated as CSARARPGLINEKLFF.